This T cell receptor (beta chain) emerged from a study of blood T cell repertoires in COVID-19. Study-wide context: Acute and convalescent COVID-19 specimens originated in the United States, Italy and Spain. Sample material is recorded as cDNA or gDNA derived from T cells, B-cell-depleted T cells, or PBMCs.

In the authors' workflow: Estimation of nucleated cell counts relied on the amplification of reference gene primers. The table came from immunoSEQ multiplex PCR; TCRdb's copy has only in-frame clones and leaves some out. V and J calls and clone size follow that table, whereas D and trimming were derived from the DNA. This table has around 220,000 clones, more than 65% appearing once. The source is a woman in her thirties or forties with active or convalescent COVID-19. The specimen sequenced was peripheral blood.

DNA of the CDR3: TGTGCCAGCACACGACAGGGAACCTACAATGAGCAGTTCTTC. It is translated as CASTRQGTYNEQFF. The rearrangement links TRBV2 to TRBJ2-1; 7 positions agree with TRBD1. CDR1 and CDR2 from the germline V gene are SNHLY and FYNNEI. The CDR3 sequence is 14 residues long. The junction had 5 bases not matched to a gene; V was cut back by 7 bases and J by 2 bases.